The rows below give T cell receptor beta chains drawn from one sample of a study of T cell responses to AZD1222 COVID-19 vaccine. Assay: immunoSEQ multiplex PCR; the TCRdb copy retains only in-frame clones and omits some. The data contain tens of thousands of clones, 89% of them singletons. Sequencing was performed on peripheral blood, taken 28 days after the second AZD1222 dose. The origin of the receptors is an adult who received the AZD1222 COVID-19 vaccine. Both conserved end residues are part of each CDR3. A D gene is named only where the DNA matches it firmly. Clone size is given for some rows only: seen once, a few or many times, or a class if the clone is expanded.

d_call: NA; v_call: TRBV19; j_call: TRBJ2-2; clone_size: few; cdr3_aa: CATRPGAKVTGELFF; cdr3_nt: TGTGCCACCAGACCGGGGGCCAAGGTCACCGGGGAGCTGTTTTTT
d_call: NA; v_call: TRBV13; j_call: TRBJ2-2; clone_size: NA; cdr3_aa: CASSLQGLGTGELFF; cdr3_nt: TGTGCCAGCAGCTTACAAGGGTTGGGGACCGGGGAGCTGTTTTTT
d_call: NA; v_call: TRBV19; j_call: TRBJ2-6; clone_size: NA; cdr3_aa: CASSPQGMAANVLTF; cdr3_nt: TGTGCCAGTTCACCTCAGGGAATGGCGGCCAACGTCCTGACTTTC
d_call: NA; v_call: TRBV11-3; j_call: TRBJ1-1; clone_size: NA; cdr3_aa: CASSHTRAGTEAFF; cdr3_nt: TGTGCCAGCAGTCACACAAGGGCCGGCACTGAAGCTTTCTTT
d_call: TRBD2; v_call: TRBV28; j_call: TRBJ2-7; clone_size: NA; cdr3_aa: CASGSLGTNGEQYF; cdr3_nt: TGTGCCAGCGGGTCGCTGGGGACTAACGGGGAGCAGTACTTC
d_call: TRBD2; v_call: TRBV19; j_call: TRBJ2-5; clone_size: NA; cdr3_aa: CASSIAGVPETQYF; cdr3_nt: TGTGCCAGTAGTATTGCGGGAGTCCCAGAGACCCAGTACTTC
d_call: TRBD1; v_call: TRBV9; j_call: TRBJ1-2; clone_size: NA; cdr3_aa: CASSVSGGTGDGYTF; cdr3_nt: TGTGCCAGCAGCGTAAGCGGGGGGACAGGCGACGGCTACACCTTC
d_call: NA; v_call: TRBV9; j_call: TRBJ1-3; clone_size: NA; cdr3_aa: CASSVTDSGNTIYF; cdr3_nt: TGTGCCAGCAGCGTAACGGACTCTGGAAACACCATATATTTT
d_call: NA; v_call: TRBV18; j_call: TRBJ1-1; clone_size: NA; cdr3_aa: CASSPQLNTEAFF; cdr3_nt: TGTGCCAGCTCACCACAGTTGAACACTGAAGCTTTCTTT
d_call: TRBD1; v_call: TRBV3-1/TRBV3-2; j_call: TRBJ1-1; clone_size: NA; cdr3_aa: CASSPRGVRTEAFF; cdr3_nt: TGTGCCAGCAGCCCCAGGGGGGTTAGGACTGAAGCTTTCTTT
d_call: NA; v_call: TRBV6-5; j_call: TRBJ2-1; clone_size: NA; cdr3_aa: CASSSDYAYNEQFF; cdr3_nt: TGTGCCAGCAGTTCCGACTACGCCTACAATGAGCAGTTCTTC
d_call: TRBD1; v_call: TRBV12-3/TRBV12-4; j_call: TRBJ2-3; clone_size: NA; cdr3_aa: CAVKRTGVTQYF; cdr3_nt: TGTGCCGTTAAGCGGACAGGGGTTACGCAGTATTTT
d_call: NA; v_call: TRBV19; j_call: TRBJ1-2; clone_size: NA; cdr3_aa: CASSIGRTYGYTF; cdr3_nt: TGTGCCAGTAGTATTGGCAGAACCTATGGCTACACCTTC
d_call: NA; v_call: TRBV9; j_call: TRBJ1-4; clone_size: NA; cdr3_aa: CASSVGGRSNEKLFF; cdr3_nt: TGTGCCAGCAGCGTAGGGGGACGGAGTAATGAAAAACTGTTTTTT
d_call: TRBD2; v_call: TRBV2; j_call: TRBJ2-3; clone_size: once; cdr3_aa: CASSASGGGTDTQYF; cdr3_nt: TGTGCCAGCAGTGCGTCCGGGGGGGGCACAGATACGCAGTATTTT
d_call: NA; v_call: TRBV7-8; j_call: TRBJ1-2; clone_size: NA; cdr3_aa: CASSFSRGGLAYGYTF; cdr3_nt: TGTGCCAGCAGCTTTTCCCGGGGAGGGTTAGCCTATGGCTACACCTTC
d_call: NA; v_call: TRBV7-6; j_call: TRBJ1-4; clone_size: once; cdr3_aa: CASSPRDRAGQLFF; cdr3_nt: TGTGCCAGCAGCCCCAGGGACCGGGCAGGGCAACTGTTTTTT